This T cell receptor (beta chain) comes out of a study of blood T cell repertoires in COVID-19. Study summary: Acute and convalescent COVID-19 samples came from the United States, Italy and Spain. T cells, B-cell-depleted T cells, or PBMCs supplied cDNA or gDNA.

The length of the CDR3 is 13 residues. Germline trimming cut 6 bases from V and 8 bases from J; bases unmatched to any gene: 5. The germline CDR1 and CDR2 sequences are SNHLY and FYNNEI. Repertoires were generated with immunoSEQ multiplex PCR, while TCRdb's copy carries only in-frame clones and drops some. The repertoire consists of roughly 150,000 clones, with more than 75% occurring once and the leading ten covering 5.5% to 7.5%. Sequences were obtained from peripheral blood. The receptor was isolated from a man older than 75 with acute or convalescent COVID-19. The chain couples TRBV2 to TRBJ1-2, with TRBD1 identical over 11 bases. This CDR3 reads CASRGQGVGGYTF. The CDR3 DNA reads as TGTGCCAGCAGGGGACAGGGGGTAGGAGGCTACACCTTC.